Sequencing of this T cell receptor (beta chain) was carried out in a study of cytomegalovirus exposure and HLA in healthy donors. Findings and caveats of the study: Cytomegalovirus association was listed for 164 TCR beta chains. The classifier reportedly diagnosed cytomegalovirus status with high specificity and sensitivity.

This clone was counted a single time. What it recognizes is unknown. Here immunoSEQ multiplex PCR was the method, and the copy in TCRdb shows in-frame clones only, minus some. The data contain 100,000 to 150,000 clones, about nine tenths of them singletons. CDR3 length: 11 amino acids. The V segment lost 11 bases and the J segment 5 bases; nucleotides outside the gene matches: 4. CDR1 is SNHLY and CDR2 is FYNNEI in the germline V gene. The receptor comes from a woman between 18 and 30 years old in good health and CMV-seronegative. The chain is built from TRBV2 and TRBJ1-1; 8 bases fit TRBD1. Sequencing used PBMCs. The CDR3 region is CAGTGGTEAFF. The CDR3 nucleotides read TGTGCCGGAACAGGGGGGACTGAAGCTTTCTTT. The complete variable domain, with remaining parts taken from reference TRBV2 and TRBJ1-1, reads EPEVTQTPSHQVTQMGQEVILRCVPISNHLYFYWYRQILGQKVEFLVSFYNNEISEKSEIFDDQFSVERPDGSNFTLKIRSTKLEDSAMYFCAGTGGTEAFFGQGTRLTVV.